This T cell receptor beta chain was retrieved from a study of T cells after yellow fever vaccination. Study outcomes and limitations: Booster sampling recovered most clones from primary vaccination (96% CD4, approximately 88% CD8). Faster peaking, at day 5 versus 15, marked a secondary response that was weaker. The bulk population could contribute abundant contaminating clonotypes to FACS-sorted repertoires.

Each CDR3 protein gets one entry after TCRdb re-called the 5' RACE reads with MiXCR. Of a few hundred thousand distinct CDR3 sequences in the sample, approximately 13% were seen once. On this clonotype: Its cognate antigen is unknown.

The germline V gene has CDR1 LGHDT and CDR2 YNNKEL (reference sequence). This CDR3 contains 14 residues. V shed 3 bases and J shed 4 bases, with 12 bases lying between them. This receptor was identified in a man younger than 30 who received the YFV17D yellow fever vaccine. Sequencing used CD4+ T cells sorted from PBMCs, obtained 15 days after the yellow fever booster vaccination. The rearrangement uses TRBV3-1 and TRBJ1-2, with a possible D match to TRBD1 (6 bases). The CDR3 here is CASSQETGSYGYTF. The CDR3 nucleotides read TGTGCCAGCAGCCAGGAGACAGGCTCCTATGGCTACACCTTC. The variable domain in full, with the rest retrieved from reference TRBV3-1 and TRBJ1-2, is DTAVSQTPKYLVTQMGNDKSIKCEQNLGHDTMYWYKQDSKKFLKIMFSYNNKELIINETVPNRFSPKSPDKAHLNLHINSLELGDSAVYFCASSQETGSYGYTFGSGTRLTVV.